These T cell receptor beta chains were read from a single sample in a study of cytomegalovirus exposure and HLA in healthy donors. Profiled with immunoSEQ multiplex PCR; TCRdb holds only in-frame clones, not every one. The sample carries about 43,000 clones, under 65% recorded once. Input material: PBMCs. Source of these receptors: a human donor in good health. The CDR3 runs from the conserved cysteine through the conserved F or W. The order of the fields is V gene, D gene, CDR3 length, clone size, J gene, CDR3 protein, CDR3 DNA. The D gene is left open where the match is weak. Rows give clone size only sometimes, using once, few, many, or a class for an expanded clone.

v_gene: TRBV18; d_gene: .; len: 14; abundance: .; j_gene: TRBJ1-5; CDR3aa: CASSPSTGDQPQHF; CDR3nt: TGTGCCAGCTCACCATCGACAGGTGATCAGCCCCAGCATTTT
v_gene: TRBV5-1; d_gene: .; len: 11; abundance: .; j_gene: TRBJ2-7; CDR3aa: CASKGEYEQYF; CDR3nt: TGCGCCAGCAAAGGGGAATACGAGCAGTACTTC
v_gene: TRBV7-2; d_gene: .; len: 15; abundance: .; j_gene: TRBJ2-1; CDR3aa: CASSLATASANEQFF; CDR3nt: TGTGCCAGCAGCTTAGCGACAGCTTCCGCCAATGAGCAGTTCTTC
v_gene: TRBV18; d_gene: TRBD1; len: 16; abundance: .; j_gene: TRBJ2-7; CDR3aa: CASSPASTGGSYEQYF; CDR3nt: TGTGCCAGCTCACCTGCTTCGACAGGGGGATCCTACGAGCAGTACTTC
v_gene: TRBV30; d_gene: .; len: 12; abundance: .; j_gene: TRBJ2-1; CDR3aa: CAWSQGRNEQFF; CDR3nt: TGTGCCTGGAGTCAAGGGAGGAATGAGCAGTTCTTC
v_gene: TRBV13; d_gene: TRBD2; len: 15; abundance: .; j_gene: TRBJ2-1; CDR3aa: CASSSTSGGYNEQFF; CDR3nt: TGTGCCAGCAGTTCTACTAGCGGGGGCTACAATGAGCAGTTCTTC
v_gene: TRBV5-1; d_gene: TRBD1; len: 16; abundance: .; j_gene: TRBJ1-2; CDR3aa: CASSLKGTASGYGYTF; CDR3nt: TGCGCCAGCAGCTTGAAAGGGACAGCAAGCGGTTATGGCTACACCTTC
v_gene: TRBV28; d_gene: TRBD1; len: 17; abundance: .; j_gene: TRBJ1-2; CDR3aa: CASSTPTGGVRNYGYTF; CDR3nt: TGTGCCAGCAGTACGCCGACAGGGGGCGTTCGGAACTATGGCTACACCTTC
v_gene: TRBV6-5; d_gene: TRBD1; len: 13; abundance: .; j_gene: TRBJ1-2; CDR3aa: CASSQRQGHGYTF; CDR3nt: TGTGCCAGCAGTCAAAGACAGGGGCATGGCTACACCTTC
v_gene: TRBV7-8; d_gene: .; len: 12; abundance: .; j_gene: TRBJ2-1; CDR3aa: CASSQGTVEQFF; CDR3nt: TGTGCCAGCAGCCAAGGGACTGTTGAGCAGTTCTTC
v_gene: TRBV4-1; d_gene: TRBD1; len: 15; abundance: .; j_gene: TRBJ2-3; CDR3aa: CASSQQAGGLVTQYF; CDR3nt: TGCGCCAGCAGCCAACAGGCAGGGGGCCTGGTTACGCAGTATTTT
v_gene: TRBV19; d_gene: TRBD1; len: 12; abundance: .; j_gene: TRBJ1-2; CDR3aa: CGTESPSGGYTF; CDR3nt: TGCGGGACAGAAAGCCCCTCGGGAGGCTACACCTTC
v_gene: TRBV13; d_gene: TRBD2; len: 14; abundance: .; j_gene: TRBJ2-3; CDR3aa: CASSLLAGTDTQYF; CDR3nt: TGTGCCAGCAGCTTACTAGCGGGGACAGATACGCAGTATTTT
v_gene: TRBV29-1; d_gene: .; len: 12; abundance: .; j_gene: TRBJ1-1; CDR3aa: CSVTSGNTEAFF; CDR3nt: TGCAGCGTCACTTCAGGGAATACTGAAGCTTTCTTT
v_gene: TRBV13; d_gene: TRBD2; len: 16; abundance: .; j_gene: TRBJ2-3; CDR3aa: CASSPGLATSTDTQYF; CDR3nt: TGTGCCAGCAGCCCCGGACTAGCAACTAGCACAGATACGCAGTATTTT
v_gene: TRBV5-4; d_gene: TRBD1; len: 16; abundance: .; j_gene: TRBJ1-1; CDR3aa: CASSTPGQGLNTEAFF; CDR3nt: TGTGCCAGCAGCACCCCGGGACAGGGTTTAAACACTGAAGCTTTCTTT
v_gene: TRBV5-1; d_gene: TRBD1; len: 14; abundance: .; j_gene: TRBJ1-4; CDR3aa: CASSTGQVGEKLFF; CDR3nt: TGCGCCAGCAGCACCGGACAGGTGGGCGAAAAACTGTTTTTT
v_gene: TRBV15; d_gene: TRBD1; len: 16; abundance: .; j_gene: TRBJ1-3; CDR3aa: CATSRDPGTGWNTIYF; CDR3nt: TGTGCCACCAGCAGAGATCCGGGGACAGGGTGGAACACCATATATTTT
v_gene: TRBV6-4; d_gene: .; len: 15; abundance: .; j_gene: TRBJ1-2; CDR3aa: CASSDSTAGWLVKTF; CDR3nt: TGTGCCAGCAGTGACTCTACAGCAGGGTGGCTTGTAAAAACCTTC
v_gene: TRBV7-2; d_gene: TRBD2; len: 18; abundance: .; j_gene: TRBJ2-6; CDR3aa: CASSLSSGVGPGANVLTF; CDR3nt: TGTGCCAGCAGCTTATCTAGCGGGGTGGGGCCGGGGGCCAACGTCCTGACTTTC
v_gene: TRBV30; d_gene: TRBD1; len: 15; abundance: few; j_gene: TRBJ2-7; CDR3aa: CAWSVPPTGNYEQYF; CDR3nt: TGTGCCTGGAGTGTACCCCCGACAGGGAACTACGAGCAGTACTTC
v_gene: TRBV7-2; d_gene: TRBD1; len: 13; abundance: .; j_gene: TRBJ1-3; CDR3aa: CASSTGAGNTIYF; CDR3nt: TGTGCCAGCAGCACAGGGGCTGGAAACACCATATATTTT
v_gene: TRBV5-1; d_gene: .; len: 12; abundance: once; j_gene: TRBJ1-2; CDR3aa: CASSLGGYGYTF; CDR3nt: TGCGCCAGCAGCTTGGGAGGGTATGGCTACACCTTC
v_gene: TRBV9; d_gene: .; len: 14; abundance: .; j_gene: TRBJ1-6; CDR3aa: CASSASGSNSPLHF; CDR3nt: TGTGCCAGCAGCGCCAGCGGCTCTAATTCACCCCTCCACTTT
v_gene: TRBV6-1; d_gene: TRBD1; len: 19; abundance: .; j_gene: TRBJ1-5; CDR3aa: CASSEMWTGFSFSNQPQHF; CDR3nt: TGTGCCAGCAGTGAGATGTGGACAGGGTTTTCTTTCAGCAATCAGCCCCAGCATTTT
v_gene: TRBV4-3; d_gene: .; len: 14; abundance: .; j_gene: TRBJ1-3; CDR3aa: CASSQDAGRNTIYF; CDR3nt: TGCGCCAGCAGCCAAGATGCAGGAAGGAACACCATATATTTT
v_gene: TRBV15; d_gene: TRBD1; len: 12; abundance: .; j_gene: TRBJ1-5; CDR3aa: CATSSGTAAQHF; CDR3nt: TGTGCCACCAGCAGCGGGACAGCCGCCCAGCATTTT
v_gene: TRBV28; d_gene: .; len: 14; abundance: .; j_gene: TRBJ1-2; CDR3aa: CASSRQFRDYGYTF; CDR3nt: TGTGCCAGCAGTCGACAGTTCCGAGACTATGGCTACACCTTC
v_gene: TRBV4-1; d_gene: TRBD1; len: 16; abundance: .; j_gene: TRBJ2-2; CDR3aa: CASRDPGGANTGELFF; CDR3nt: TGCGCCAGCAGGGACCCAGGGGGTGCTAACACCGGGGAGCTGTTTTTT
v_gene: TRBV2; d_gene: .; len: 13; abundance: .; j_gene: TRBJ1-2; CDR3aa: CASMLQGTVDYTF; CDR3nt: TGTGCCAGCATGTTGCAGGGGACCGTTGACTACACCTTC
v_gene: TRBV5-1; d_gene: .; len: 15; abundance: .; j_gene: TRBJ1-2; CDR3aa: CASSLGLLGDSGYTF; CDR3nt: TGCGCCAGCAGCCTGGGACTCCTGGGGGACTCAGGCTACACCTTC
v_gene: TRBV7-6; d_gene: TRBD2; len: 15; abundance: .; j_gene: TRBJ2-3; CDR3aa: CASSLVAGGSDTQYF; CDR3nt: TGTGCCAGCAGCTTAGTAGCGGGGGGATCGGATACGCAGTATTTT
v_gene: TRBV25-1; d_gene: TRBD2; len: 16; abundance: few; j_gene: TRBJ2-3; CDR3aa: CASSDFSGGAADTQYF; CDR3nt: TGTGCCAGCAGTGACTTTAGCGGGGGGGCGGCAGATACGCAGTATTTT
v_gene: TRBV5-6; d_gene: TRBD1; len: 14; abundance: few; j_gene: TRBJ1-1; CDR3aa: CASSYRGGNTEAFF; CDR3nt: TGTGCCAGCAGCTACAGGGGTGGGAACACTGAAGCTTTCTTT
v_gene: TRBV5-1; d_gene: .; len: 14; abundance: .; j_gene: TRBJ1-6; CDR3aa: CASSLTGRYSPLHF; CDR3nt: TGCGCCAGCAGCTTAACAGGGAGATATTCACCCCTCCACTTT
v_gene: TRBV4-2; d_gene: .; len: 18; abundance: .; j_gene: TRBJ2-1; CDR3aa: CASSQDMQVRLSYNEQFF; CDR3nt: TGTGCCAGCAGCCAAGATATGCAAGTCCGACTCTCCTACAATGAGCAGTTCTTC
v_gene: TRBV7-2; d_gene: .; len: 14; abundance: .; j_gene: TRBJ1-5; CDR3aa: CASSLLSGNQPQHF; CDR3nt: TGTGCCAGCAGCTTACTTTCAGGGAATCAGCCCCAGCATTTT
v_gene: TRBV10-3; d_gene: .; len: 13; abundance: .; j_gene: TRBJ2-3; CDR3aa: CAISPLAIDTQYF; CDR3nt: TGTGCCATCAGTCCCCTAGCAATAGATACGCAGTATTTT
v_gene: TRBV5-4; d_gene: TRBD1; len: 13; abundance: .; j_gene: TRBJ1-2; CDR3aa: CASSSGTGPGYTF; CDR3nt: TGTGCCAGCAGTTCCGGGACAGGGCCTGGCTACACCTTC
v_gene: TRBV5-4; d_gene: .; len: 16; abundance: .; j_gene: TRBJ2-1; CDR3aa: CASSPNAASSYNEQFF; CDR3nt: TGTGCCAGCAGCCCCAACGCCGCTAGCTCCTACAATGAGCAGTTCTTC